The next 2 T cell receptor beta chains were all read from a single sample in a study of blood T cell repertoires in COVID-19 (dated by TCRdb to 2020 to 2021). Library construction relied on the immunoSEQ multiplex PCR assay. Sourced from immuneACCESS, this table was stored by TCRdb with only in-frame sequences that have V and J called. A share of the clones is absent; for the studies checked, an unresolved V gene accounts for under half, and the remainder has no known explanation. The sample includes around 130,000 clones, with 75% to 90% observed a single time. About 2.3% of the sample is in the top ten clones. The sample was PBMCs or T cells enriched from blood (not recorded which). The receptors were sampled from a woman aged 50 to 60 who had recovered from COVID-19.

This chain uses TRBV6-5 with TRBJ2-7; no clear D. The CDR3 extends over 10 amino acids. Deletions cut 11 bases from V and 5 bases from J, with 10 bases between. Germline CDR1 is MNHEY and CDR2 is SVGAGI. The CDR3 region is CAVRRDEQYF. As DNA, the CDR3 is TGTGCCGTCCGTCGCGACGAGCAGTACTTC.

The chain combines TRBV9 with TRBJ1-2, with TRBD1 matching over 7 bases. This CDR3 has 15 residues. Germline trimming cut 3 bases from V and 6 bases from J; bases unmatched to any gene: 11. CDR1 and CDR2 from the germline V gene are SGDLS and YYNGEE. The CDR3 DNA reads as TGTGCCAGCAGCGGGCGGGGGGCACAGGGGAATGGCTACACCTTC. Its translation: CASSGRGAQGNGYTF.